This T cell receptor beta chain was profiled in a study of radiation and T cells in renal cell carcinoma. Generated by immunoSEQ multiplex PCR, the TCRdb table keeps only in-frame clones and is missing some. The repertoire holds around 100,000 clones, roughly 84% seen once, with less than 7.5% in the top ten. CDR1 MNHEY and CDR2 SVGAGI come from the germline V gene. Trimming stripped 8 bases from V and 4 bases from J, with 12 bases between. This CDR3 contains 12 residues. Time point described: blood 4 weeks post-SBRT, at nephrectomy. Treatment defined: 15 Gy SBRT to primary tumor, nephrectomy 4 weeks later. Nephrectomy followed 15 Gy stereotactic body radiation by 4 weeks. This renal cell carcinoma was of the clear cell type.

The TCR sequence derives from a man aged 60 to 69 with renal cell carcinoma. The chain couples TRBV6-5 to TRBJ2-7; D call uncertain. This material consisted of blood, taken from a patient whose treatment included radiotherapy and nephrectomy. The CDR3 bases are TGTGCCAGCGGTCGAAAGGCATACGAGCAGTACTTC. Encoded protein: CASGRKAYEQYF.